This T cell receptor beta chain is drawn from a study of OX40 agonist ivuxolimab in advanced cancers. The CDR3 loop spans 14 amino acids. The germline V gene has CDR1 MGHRA and CDR2 YSYEKL. Generated by immunoSEQ multiplex PCR, the TCRdb table keeps only in-frame clones and is missing some. The sample lists fewer than 100,000 clones, about four fifths occurring once. The chain recombines TRBV4-1 with TRBJ2-5, with 7 positions matching TRBD1. Near its end, the DNA agrees better with TRBJ2-7, so the J call may be wrong. The specimen was CD4+ or CD8+ T cells sorted from blood, collected in a trial of the OX40 agonist ivuxolimab. The receptor was derived from an adult with an advanced solid tumor such as melanoma, head and neck, liver or kidney cancer. CDR3 region: CASSTRDSSYEQYF. As DNA, the CDR3 is TGCGCCAGCAGCACCCGGGACAGCTCCTACGAGCAGTACTTC.